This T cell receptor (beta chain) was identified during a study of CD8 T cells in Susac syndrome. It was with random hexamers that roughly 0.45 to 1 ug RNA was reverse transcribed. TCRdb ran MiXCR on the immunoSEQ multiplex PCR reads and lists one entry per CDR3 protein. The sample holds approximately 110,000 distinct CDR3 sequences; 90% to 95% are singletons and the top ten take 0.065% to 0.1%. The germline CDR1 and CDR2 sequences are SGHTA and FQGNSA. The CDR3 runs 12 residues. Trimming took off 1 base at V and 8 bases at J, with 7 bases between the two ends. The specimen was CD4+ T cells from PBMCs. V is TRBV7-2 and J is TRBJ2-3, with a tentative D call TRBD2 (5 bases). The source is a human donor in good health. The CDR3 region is CASSLGTLTQYF. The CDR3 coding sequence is TGTGCCAGCAGCTTAGGGACTCTTACGCAGTATTTT. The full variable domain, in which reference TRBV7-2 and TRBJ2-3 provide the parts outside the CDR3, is GAGVSQSPSNKVTEKGKDVELRCDPISGHTALYWYRQSLGQGLEFLIYFQGNSAPDKSGLPSDRFSAERTGGSVSTLTIQRTQQEDSAVYLCASSLGTLTQYFGPGTRLTVL.